The next 5 T cell receptor beta chains were all read from a single sample in a study of blood T cell repertoires in COVID-19. Data came from immunoSEQ multiplex PCR; TCRdb stores just in-frame clones and leaves some out. The sample lists a few hundred thousand clones; around 85% were seen once. The sequencing input was PBMCs or T cells enriched from blood (not recorded which). The source is a man aged 35 to 55 who had recovered from COVID-19.

This clone turned up a few times. This chain links TRBV7-8 with TRBJ1-3; weak D call: TRBD1 (5 bases). Germline V CDR1 and CDR2: SGHVS, FQNEAQ. The CDR3 has 19 amino acids. V was clipped by 5 bases and J by 0 bases, with 23 bases between them. The CDR3: CASSHHLAGRTYSGNTIYF. The CDR3 DNA is TGTGCCAGCAGCCATCACCTAGCGGGACGGACTTACTCTGGAAACACCATATATTTT.

The genes are TRBV25-1 and TRBJ2-3, with 10 bases fitting TRBD2. Germline V gene data show CDR1 as MGHDK and CDR2 as SYGVNS. This CDR3 region has 16 residues. Trimming removed 6 bases from V and 1 base from J; junction bases left unmatched: 7. The CDR3 here is CASREGLAVGTDTQYF. In nucleotides, the CDR3 is TGTGCCAGCAGGGAAGGACTAGCGGTCGGCACAGATACGCAGTATTTT.

This clone appeared a few times. The rearrangement uses TRBV4-1 and TRBJ2-7; tentatively, D is TRBD2 (5 bases). Germline V gene sequence: CDR1 MGHRA, CDR2 YSYEKL. Trimming left V 1 base short and J 3 bases short, with 10 bases between. The CDR3 runs to 14 residues. The CDR3 protein is CASSQVSGSYEQYF. CDR3 sequence (DNA): TGCGCCAGCAGCCAAGTGAGCGGAAGCTACGAGCAGTACTTC.

The chain joins TRBV5-6 to TRBJ1-1, with 10 bases aligning to TRBD1. Unmatched junction bases numbered 6, after V lost 6 bases and J lost 1 base. The CDR3 sequence is 15 residues long. The germline gives CDR1 SGHDT, CDR2 YYEEEE. Written as DNA, the CDR3 is TGTGCCAGCAACCCCCGGGACAGGGGGAACACTGAAGCTTTCTTT. It yields the protein CASNPRDRGNTEAFF. Full variable domain (missing parts from reference TRBV5-6 and TRBJ1-1): DAGVTQSPTHLIKTRGQQVTLRCSPKSGHDTVSWYQQALGQGPQFIFQYYEEEERQRGNFPDRFSGHQFPNYSSELNVNALLLGDSALYLCASNPRDRGNTEAFFGQGTRLTVV.

The chain uses TRBV5-4 and TRBJ2-3; 15 nucleotides line up with TRBD2. V shed 4 bases and J 7 bases; nucleotides not matched to a gene: 7. The CDR3 sequence is 16 residues long. Germline assignment: CDR1 SGHNT and CDR2 YYREEE (reference sequence). This chain's CDR3 is CASSQGLAGGRYTQYF. The CDR3 bases are TGTGCCAGCAGCCAGGGACTAGCGGGAGGACGGTATACGCAGTATTTT.